The text below deals with one T cell receptor (beta chain). The antigen is undetermined. Expressed TCRB transcripts were sequenced, since all the RNA that had been isolated was reverse transcribed. Produced via immunoSEQ multiplex PCR; TCRdb's table is partial and in-frame only. The table shows about 300,000 clones, with approximately 8% occurring only once. This sample is part of a study of beta chain features in type 1 diabetes. General study results and limits: When cDNA is sequenced, cells with high TCR expression could be over-represented. The study found fewer insertions and more deletions at VDJ junctions in type 1 diabetes patients.

V dropped 0 bases and J dropped 4 bases, with 8 bases sitting between them. Germline CDR1 reads MGHRA; CDR2 reads YSYEKL. The CDR3 runs 14 residues. CD4+ cells of the naive, central memory, regulatory and stem cell-like memory types were sorted via CD45RO/CCR7/CD25/CD127/CD95/CD27. The sequencing input was central memory CD4+ T cells from blood. The chain carries TRBV4-1 and TRBJ2-3; D call uncertain. The sequence derives from a woman younger than 30 in good health. The CDR3 DNA reads TGCGCCAGCAGCCAAGACTCTCGCCCAGATACGCAGTATTTT. Encoded protein: CASSQDSRPDTQYF.